The T cell receptor beta chain under discussion was sequenced for a study of T cell repertoires in cytomegalovirus infection. Study-level information: An indication of both CMV infection and matching HLA type came from public TCR beta signatures.

This CDR3 is built from 16 residues. Germline values: CDR1 SGHTA, CDR2 FQGTGA. The V gene lost 2 bases and the J gene lost 4 bases, with 14 bases spanning the gap. This clonotype has ten or more counts. TCRdb reanalysed the reads using MiXCR and keeps one entry per CDR3 protein. The sample lists 130,000 or so distinct CDR3 sequences, about 6% occurring once. The sample was PBMCs. This receptor was taken from a human donor in good health (CMV status not recorded). Some clones in this sample may be carry-over from other donors' samples. The chain couples TRBV7-3 to TRBJ2-2, with a tentative D call TRBD1 (7 bases). The CDR3 bases are TGTGCCAGCAGCTTAGGAGGGGGCTGGAGCACCGGGGAGCTGTTTTTT. It encodes CASSLGGGWSTGELFF.